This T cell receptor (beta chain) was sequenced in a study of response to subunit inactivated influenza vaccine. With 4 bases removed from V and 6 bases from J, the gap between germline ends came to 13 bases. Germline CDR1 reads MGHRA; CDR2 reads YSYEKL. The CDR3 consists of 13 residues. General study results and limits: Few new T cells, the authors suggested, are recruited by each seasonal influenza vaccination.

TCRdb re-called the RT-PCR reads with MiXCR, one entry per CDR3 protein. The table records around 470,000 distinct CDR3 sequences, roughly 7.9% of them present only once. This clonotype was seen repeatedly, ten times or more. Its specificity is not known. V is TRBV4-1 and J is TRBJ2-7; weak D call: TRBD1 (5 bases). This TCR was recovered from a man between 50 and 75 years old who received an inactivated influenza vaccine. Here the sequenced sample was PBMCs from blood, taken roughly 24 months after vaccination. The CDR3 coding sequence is TGCGCCAGCAGCCTAGATCAGGACACCGAGCAGTACTTC. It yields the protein CASSLDQDTEQYF.